This entry lists 24 T cell receptor beta chains sequenced from one sample in a study of identical twins. MiXCR, run by TCRdb on the 5' RACE reads, gives a single entry per CDR3 protein. The table has 400,000 to 550,000 distinct CDR3 sequences, 22% seen once. These data also featured in a second study, about T cells expressing NK-cell markers.

Material: CD4+ T cells sorted from blood. These TCRs come from a woman under 30 in good health.

At least ten counts were recorded for this clonotype. The chain uses TRBV6-5 and TRBJ2-5; D gene uncertain. Trimming took 2 bases from V and 4 from J, leaving 11 bases between them. The germline CDR1 and CDR2 sequences are MNHEY and SVGAGI. The length of the CDR3 is 14 residues. In DNA, the CDR3 is TGTGCCAGCAGTTACAGTGGGTTCGTAGAGACCCAGTACTTC. Protein sequence: CASSYSGFVETQYF.

This clonotype was detected a few times. The rearrangement links TRBV20-1 to TRBJ2-7, with TRBD1 identical over 9 bases. Germline V gene data show CDR1 as DFQATT and CDR2 as SNEGSKA (reference sequence). Trimming took 6 bases from V and 2 from J; bases not matched to a gene: 5. This CDR3 contains 13 residues. CDR3 residues: CSAVDRGPYEQYF. In nucleotides, the CDR3 is TGCAGTGCCGTGGACAGGGGTCCCTACGAGCAGTACTTC.

The chain uses TRBV11-1 and TRBJ2-1, with D perhaps TRBD2 (6 bases). The CDR3 totals 18 residues. V was pared by 2 bases and J by 4 bases, with 21 bases between. The germline V gene encodes CDR1 SGHAT and CDR2 FQDESV (reference sequence). The CDR3: CASSLRFSVADTYNEQFF. The CDR3, as DNA: TGTGCCAGCAGCTTAAGATTTTCGGTAGCGGATACTTACAATGAGCAGTTCTTC.

The V and J genes are TRBV12-3 or TRBV12-4 and TRBJ1-2; 8 nucleotides match TRBD1. This CDR3 region has 13 residues. J lost 6 bases, V lost 2 bases, and 2 bases had no gene match. This CDR3 is CASSLQGANGYTF. As DNA, the CDR3 is TGTGCCAGCAGTTTACAGGGGGCGAATGGCTACACCTTC.

The sample holds many counts of this clonotype. The V gene is TRBV29-1, the J gene TRBJ2-5; no firm D call. The CDR3 spans 14 residues. Per the germline V gene, CDR1 is SQVTM and CDR2 is ANQGSEA. V lost 0 bases and J lost 0, with 8 bases in between. CDR3 loop: CSVEDTGYQETQYF. CDR3 sequence (DNA): TGCAGCGTTGAAGATACGGGCTACCAAGAGACCCAGTACTTC.

This clonotype was recorded a few times. V gene TRBV5-6 combines with J gene TRBJ2-1; TRBD2 aligns across 8 bases. The V gene end was trimmed by 2 bases and the J gene end by 3 bases; junction bases not matched to a gene: 10. The CDR3 is 17 amino acids. In germline, CDR1 is SGHDT, CDR2 YYEEEE. The CDR3 DNA sequence: TGTGCCAGCAGCTTAACGGGAGGGCCCAACCTCTACAATGAGCAGTTCTTC. This codes for CASSLTGGPNLYNEQFF.

In its sample, this clonotype was seen many times. The V and J genes are TRBV29-1 and TRBJ2-5; 7 bases map to TRBD2. The CDR3 totals 14 residues. V trimming: 7 bases; J trimming: 5 bases; junction bases outside the gene matches: 13. The V gene's germline CDR1 is SQVTM and CDR2 ANQGSEA. The CDR3 loop is CSAHLGRGLETQYF. The CDR3 nucleotides read TGCAGCGCCCACCTTGGGCGGGGGTTGGAGACCCAGTACTTC. Complete variable domain (other parts from reference TRBV29-1 and TRBJ2-5): SAVISQKPSRDICQRGTSLTIQCQVDSQVTMMFWYRQQPGQSLTLIATANQGSEATYESGFVIDKFPISRPNLTFSTLTVSNMSPEDSSIYLCSAHLGRGLETQYFGPGTRLLVL.

The chain carries TRBV20-1 and TRBJ2-3; D could derive from TRBD1 or TRBD2 (5 bases each). The CDR3 has 19 residues. Trimming removed 0 bases from V and 2 bases from J, with 24 bases in between. Looked up from germline, CDR1 is DFQATT and CDR2 is SNEGSKA (reference sequence). The CDR3 nucleotides are TGCAGTGCTAGAGATCGTAGGCTTTGGGCTAGGGACGTCACAGATACGCAGTATTTT. Translating gives CSARDRRLWARDVTDTQYF.

This rearrangement joins TRBV7-6 to TRBJ1-2; the D is unclear. The CDR3 is made up of 15 amino acids. Germline assignment: CDR1 SGHVS and CDR2 FNYEAQ. Trimming pared 1 base from V and 0 bases from J, leaving 9 bases between. The CDR3 DNA sequence: TGTGCCAGCAGCTTAGGCCAGGCTGCTAACTATGGCTACACCTTC. Encoded protein: CASSLGQAANYGYTF.

This chain joins TRBV5-6 and TRBJ2-1, with 10 bases that match TRBD2. From germline, CDR1 is SGHDT and CDR2 YYEEEE. This CDR3 region has 16 residues. Germline trimming cut 4 bases from V and 5 bases from J; bases unmatched to any gene: 9. CDR3 sequence (DNA): TGTGCCAGCAGCCCCGCGGGACTAGCGCCTAACAATGAGCAGTTCTTC. Protein sequence: CASSPAGLAPNNEQFF.

This clonotype occurred a few times. J is TRBJ1-2 and V is TRBV10-3; D gene ambiguous. CDR1 is ENHRY and CDR2 is SYGVKD in the germline V gene. V lost 2 bases, J lost 3 bases, and 7 bases lay in between. The CDR3 contains 13 residues. The DNA of the CDR3 is TGTGCCATCAGTGAGATTTTTGACTATGGCTACACCTTC. As protein: CAISEIFDYGYTF.

The sample holds many counts of this clonotype. V and J are TRBV5-1 and TRBJ2-4; no clear D. V shed 2 bases and J shed 1 base, with 4 bases lying between them. The CDR3 covers 13 residues. Germline lookup yields CDR1 SGHRS and CDR2 YFSETQ. CDR3 sequence reads: CASSLGAKNIQYF. The CDR3 DNA reads TGCGCCAGCAGCTTAGGGGCCAAAAACATTCAGTACTTC.

The rearrangement links TRBV12-3 or TRBV12-4 to TRBJ1-2; D might be TRBD1 (5 bases). The length of the CDR3 is 13 residues. Trimming left V 10 bases short and J 3 bases short, with 15 bases between. The CDR3 here is CATSKGQDYGYTF. The DNA of the CDR3 is TGTGCCACTTCTAAGGGGCAGGACTATGGCTACACCTTC.

The rearrangement joins TRBV20-1 to TRBJ2-5; no clear D. Germline-derived CDR1 and CDR2 are DFQATT and SNEGSKA (reference sequence). V lost 6 bases, J lost 1 base, and 9 bases lay in between. CDR3 length: 12 residues. Written as DNA, the CDR3 is TGCAGTGCAAAGCGAACCCAAGAGACCCAGTACTTC. It yields the protein CSAKRTQETQYF.

This rearrangement joins TRBV11-1 to TRBJ2-5; the D gene is possibly TRBD2 (5 bases). Germline CDR1 is SGHAT and CDR2 is FQDESV (reference sequence). Between the trimmed V and J ends, which lost 1 base and 0 bases, there was a span of 6 bases. This CDR3 is built from 14 residues. The CDR3 sequence is CASSLGADQETQYF. For the CDR3, the DNA is TGTGCCAGCAGCTTAGGAGCGGACCAAGAGACCCAGTACTTC.

This clonotype has just one count. The rearrangement joins TRBV27 to TRBJ1-1; the D gene is possibly TRBD1 (5 bases). Trimming stripped 5 bases from V and 0 bases from J, with 10 bases between. Germline V gene data show CDR1 as MNHEY and CDR2 as SMNVEV (reference sequence). The CDR3 is 14 residues long. CDR3 in DNA: TGTGCCAGCAGTCGGGGCCCGATGAACACTGAAGCTTTCTTT. Translated: CASSRGPMNTEAFF.

This clonotype was counted a few times. This chain uses TRBV9 with TRBJ2-7; 9 positions agree with TRBD2. CDR3 length: 15 amino acids. CDR1 is SGDLS and CDR2 is YYNGEE in the germline V gene. V shed 0 bases and J 2 bases; nucleotides not matched to a gene: 3. The CDR3, as DNA: TGTGCCAGCAGCGTAGACCTAGCGGGGACCTACGAGCAGTACTTC. It translates to CASSVDLAGTYEQYF.

This clonotype showed up just a few times. The chain joins TRBV7-2 to TRBJ1-2, with D unclear. The CDR3 runs 15 residues. CDR1 and CDR2 from the germline V gene are SGHTA and FQGNSA. V lost 1 base, J lost 4 bases, and 13 bases lay in between. The CDR3 reads CASSLGGGNSYGYTF. The CDR3, as DNA: TGTGCCAGCAGCTTAGGGGGTGGTAATTCCTATGGCTACACCTTC. Variable domain in full (rest from reference TRBV7-2 and TRBJ1-2): GAGVSQSPSNKVTEKGKDVELRCDPISGHTALYWYRQSLGQGLEFLIYFQGNSAPDKSGLPSDRFSAERTGGSVSTLTIQRTQQEDSAVYLCASSLGGGNSYGYTFGSGTRLTVV.

There are a few counts of this clonotype. The V gene is TRBV7-2, the J gene TRBJ1-5, with 10 positions matching TRBD1. The CDR3 length is 15 residues. CDR1 and CDR2 (germline): SGHTA, FQGNSA. V shed 5 bases, J shed 7 bases, and the junction held 8 bases outside the gene matches. CDR3 bases: TGTGCCAGCAGCCCGAAGACAGGGGGCGGGCAGCCCCAGCATTTT. Its translation: CASSPKTGGGQPQHF.

The chain combines TRBV5-1 with TRBJ2-5, with 9 bases matching TRBD2. The trim removed 4 bases at V and 5 bases at J, leaving 15 bases unmatched. CDR1 and CDR2 from the germline V gene are SGHRS and YFSETQ. This CDR3 contains 17 residues. The CDR3: CASSLNPAGTSSETQYF. For the CDR3, the DNA is TGCGCCAGCAGCCTAAACCCGGCCGGGACTAGCAGTGAGACCCAGTACTTC.

In its sample, this clonotype was seen a few times. The chain combines TRBV6-2 or TRBV6-3 with TRBJ2-5, with a possible D match to TRBD1 (6 bases). Germline V lookup: CDR1 MNHEY, CDR2 SVGEGT. The CDR3 is made up of 16 amino acids. Trimming removed 2 bases at V and 0 bases at J, with 13 bases between. CDR3 sequence (DNA): TGTGCCAGCAGTTACGGGGACACAATGGACCAAGAGACCCAGTACTTC. Translated: CASSYGDTMDQETQYF.

The chain couples TRBV6-5 to TRBJ1-2; maybe TRBD1 (5 bases). The CDR3 is made up of 14 amino acids. V lost 1 base and J 4 bases, leaving 10 bases between the germline ends. In germline, CDR1 is MNHEY, CDR2 SVGAGI. CDR3: CASSYLGEAYGYTF. CDR3 bases: TGTGCCAGCAGTTACTTGGGGGAGGCCTATGGCTACACCTTC.

The chain carries TRBV19 and TRBJ2-7, with a possible D match to TRBD1 (6 bases). Germline V gene lookup returns CDR1 LNHDA and CDR2 SQIVND (reference sequence). Trimming took off 3 bases at V and 9 bases at J, with 9 bases between the two ends. This CDR3 has 11 residues. The CDR3 nucleotides are TGTGCCAGTAGTATTAAGGGGGTGCAGTACTTC. Translating it yields CASSIKGVQYF.

This clonotype has more than one count but fewer than ten. V is TRBV29-1 and J is TRBJ1-2, with TRBD1 matching over 7 bases. V was pared by 4 bases and J by 6 bases, with 8 bases of the junction left unmatched. The CDR3 consists of 13 residues. Looked up from germline, CDR1 is SQVTM and CDR2 is ANQGSEA. The CDR3 sequence: CSVVEGARHGYTF. For the CDR3, the DNA is TGCAGCGTTGTAGAGGGGGCGCGTCATGGCTACACCTTC.